The rows below give T cell receptor beta chains drawn from one sample of a study of lymphopenia after photon versus proton radiotherapy. Assay: immunoSEQ multiplex PCR; the TCRdb copy retains only in-frame clones and omits some. The data contain about 42,000 clones, around four fifths of them singletons. Sequencing used peripheral blood, obtained from a patient treated with proton-based radiotherapy. The receptors originated from an older woman with pancreatic cancer. Each CDR3 is given with its conserved first and last residue. D genes are given only for firm matches. Clone size is given for some rows only: seen once, a few or many times, or a class if the clone is expanded.

length: 15
D: -
V: TRBV6-5
J: TRBJ2-5
size: once
CDR3: CASSYSNTGGETQYF
DNA: TGTGCCAGCAGTTACTCGAATACAGGAGGAGAGACCCAGTACTTC

length: 16
D: TRBD1
V: TRBV7-2
J: TRBJ1-3
size: -
CDR3: CASSPGTVYSGNTIYF
DNA: TGTGCCAGCAGCCCAGGGACAGTATACTCTGGAAACACCATATATTTT

length: 14
D: -
V: TRBV6-6
J: TRBJ2-5
size: -
CDR3: CASSYGTKQETQYF
DNA: TGTGCCAGCAGTTATGGGACGAAGCAAGAGACCCAGTACTTC

length: 14
D: -
V: TRBV7-8
J: TRBJ2-1
size: -
CDR3: CASSLDPAVNEQFF
DNA: TGTGCCAGCAGCCTGGACCCAGCAGTAAATGAGCAGTTCTTC

length: 16
D: -
V: TRBV5-6
J: TRBJ2-1
size: -
CDR3: CASSLALDSLGGEQFF
DNA: TGTGCCAGCAGCTTGGCTTTGGACTCGCTGGGTGGTGAGCAGTTCTTC

length: 14
D: TRBD1
V: TRBV6-1
J: TRBJ2-7
size: few
CDR3: CASSGSGQGMRQYF
DNA: TGTGCCAGCAGTGGCTCGGGACAGGGAATGAGGCAGTACTTC

length: 16
D: -
V: TRBV28
J: TRBJ2-7
size: -
CDR3: CASGLGGGGTPYEQYF
DNA: TGTGCCAGCGGGCTTGGGGGAGGCGGGACCCCCTACGAGCAGTACTTC

length: 16
D: TRBD1
V: TRBV18
J: TRBJ2-1
size: -
CDR3: CASSLNTGTGGHEQFF
DNA: TGTGCCAGCTCACTAAATACCGGGACAGGGGGTCATGAGCAGTTCTTC

length: 14
D: TRBD2
V: TRBV4-2
J: TRBJ2-1
size: -
CDR3: CASSHGGSTHEQFF
DNA: TGTGCCAGCAGCCACGGCGGGAGTACCCATGAGCAGTTCTTC

length: 15
D: -
V: TRBV5-4
J: TRBJ2-1
size: -
CDR3: CASSLVGTPYNEQFF
DNA: TGTGCCAGCAGCTTGGTAGGGACACCATACAATGAGCAGTTCTTC

length: 15
D: -
V: TRBV5-1
J: TRBJ2-2
size: few
CDR3: CASSGGHTNTGELFF
DNA: TGCGCCAGCAGCGGGGGACATACGAACACCGGGGAGCTGTTTTTT

length: 15
D: -
V: TRBV29-1
J: TRBJ2-1
size: -
CDR3: CSVDRPNMILGEQFF
DNA: TGCAGCGTTGATCGGCCTAACATGATTTTGGGTGAGCAGTTCTTC

length: 15
D: -
V: TRBV7-2
J: TRBJ1-2
size: -
CDR3: CASSLARVTSYGYTF
DNA: TGTGCCAGCAGCTTAGCGCGGGTCACCAGCTATGGCTACACCTTC

length: 14
D: -
V: TRBV7-6
J: TRBJ1-1
size: -
CDR3: CASSLEVTVTEAFF
DNA: TGTGCCAGCAGCTTAGAGGTGACAGTCACTGAAGCTTTCTTT

length: 12
D: -
V: TRBV7-3
J: TRBJ2-1
size: -
CDR3: CASSPGSNEQFF
DNA: TGTGCCAGCAGCCCCGGATCCAATGAGCAGTTCTTC

length: 14
D: -
V: TRBV9
J: TRBJ1-1
size: -
CDR3: CASSATTSNTEAFF
DNA: TGTGCCAGCAGCGCGACCACCTCGAACACTGAAGCTTTCTTT

length: 12
D: -
V: TRBV28
J: TRBJ1-5
size: -
CDR3: CASRQGIQPQHF
DNA: TGTGCCAGCCGGCAGGGGATCCAGCCCCAGCATTTT

length: 15
D: -
V: TRBV9
J: TRBJ2-5
size: -
CDR3: CASSASGLGQETQYF
DNA: TGTGCCAGCAGCGCCTCAGGGTTGGGCCAAGAGACCCAGTACTTC

length: 14
D: -
V: TRBV7-8
J: TRBJ2-3
size: -
CDR3: CASTNGRGPDTQYF
DNA: TGTGCCAGCACCAACGGTCGGGGGCCAGATACGCAGTATTTT

length: 17
D: -
V: TRBV10-3
J: TRBJ1-5
size: -
CDR3: CAISEGPRGLSNQPQHF
DNA: TGTGCCATCAGTGAGGGCCCTCGGGGACTTAGCAATCAGCCCCAGCATTTT

length: 12
D: TRBD1
V: TRBV29-1
J: TRBJ2-1
size: -
CDR3: CSVDRGHNEQFF
DNA: TGCAGCGTGGACAGGGGGCACAATGAGCAGTTCTTC

length: 15
D: -
V: TRBV14
J: TRBJ2-5
size: -
CDR3: CASSQRAGIQETQYF
DNA: TGTGCCAGCAGTCAAAGGGCGGGAATACAAGAGACCCAGTACTTC

length: 17
D: -
V: TRBV7-6
J: TRBJ2-4
size: once
CDR3: CASSLGAVSLAKNIQYF
DNA: TGTGCCAGCAGCTTAGGGGCAGTTTCGCTAGCCAAAAACATTCAGTACTTC

length: 16
D: TRBD1
V: TRBV18
J: TRBJ1-5
size: -
CDR3: CASSPASGTGNQPQHF
DNA: TGTGCCAGCTCCCCCGCATCCGGGACAGGCAATCAGCCCCAGCATTTT

length: 16
D: -
V: TRBV18
J: TRBJ1-6
size: -
CDR3: CASSPVQGGSNSPLHF
DNA: TGTGCCAGCTCACCAGTGCAGGGTGGGAGTAATTCACCCCTCCACTTT